The 20 T cell receptor beta chains below all came from one sample that was sequenced in a study of shared clonotypes between healthy human individuals. Only CD45RO-negative cells positively selected for CCR7 counted as naive CD8 cells, so terminally differentiated effector memory CD45RA+ cells were excluded. Sequencing was performed with immunoSEQ multiplex PCR; in TCRdb, only in-frame clones are kept and a portion is missing. The data contain millions of clones, roughly 95% of them singletons. Sequencing was carried out using naive CD8+ T cells sorted from blood. The origin of the receptors is a man between 18 and 35 years old in good health.

The V call is TRBV7-9, the J call TRBJ2-2, with D perhaps matching TRBD1 or TRBD2 (5 bases each). The V end was cut by 3 bases, the J end by 0 bases, with 11 bases between. The germline gives CDR1 SEHNR, CDR2 FQNEAQ (reference sequence). This CDR3 is 16 amino acids long. CDR3 nucleotide sequence: TGTGCCAGCAGCTTCCGAGAGGGGCCGAACACCGGGGAGCTGTTTTTT. This gives the protein CASSFREGPNTGELFF.

This chain connects TRBV30 to TRBJ2-1; D not resolved. This CDR3 comprises 12 residues. Germline lookup yields CDR1 GTSNPN and CDR2 SVGIG (reference sequence). The V end was cut by 0 bases, the J end by 6 bases, with 6 bases between. The CDR3 DNA reads as TGTGCCTGGAGTGTACCCTCCAATGAGCAGTTCTTC. Translating it yields CAWSVPSNEQFF.

The rearrangement joins TRBV7-9 to TRBJ2-7; D ambiguous. The CDR3 covers 11 residues. The germline V and J ends were trimmed by 5 bases and 4 bases, with 6 bases remaining between them. The germline V gene encodes CDR1 SEHNR and CDR2 FQNEAQ (reference sequence). This CDR3 reads CASSERYEQYF. CDR3 nucleotides: TGTGCCAGCAGCGAGAGGTACGAGCAGTACTTC.

This clone was recorded once. The V and J genes are TRBV9 and TRBJ1-1; 10 bases are a match to TRBD1. The V and J ends lost 3 bases and 2 bases, in that order; junction bases with no gene match: 10. This CDR3 is 17 amino acids long. Germline V gene data show CDR1 as SGDLS and CDR2 as YYNGEE. The CDR3 nucleotides are TGTGCCAGCAGCGCGACAGGGGGCGCCTTACGAAACACTGAAGCTTTCTTT. Translating gives CASSATGGALRNTEAFF. The complete variable domain, with remaining parts taken from reference TRBV9 and TRBJ1-1, reads DSGVTQTPKHLITATGQRVTLRCSPRSGDLSVYWYQQSLDQGLQFLIQYYNGEERAKGNILERFSAQQFPDLHSELNLSSLELGDSALYFCASSATGGALRNTEAFFGQGTRLTVV.

The chain couples TRBV11-2 to TRBJ2-7, with 7 bases lining up with TRBD2. With V trimmed by 4 bases and J by 3 bases, 6 bases remained unmatched. There are 14 residues in the CDR3. Germline assignment: CDR1 SGHAT and CDR2 FQNNGV. The CDR3: CASSSAGTNYEQYF. CDR3 coding DNA: TGTGCCAGCAGCTCGGCCGGGACTAACTACGAGCAGTACTTC.

This chain connects TRBV7-9 to TRBJ1-1; D possibly corresponds to TRBD1 (6 bases). This CDR3 is 14 amino acids long. CDR1 and CDR2 from the germline V gene are SEHNR and FQNEAQ (reference sequence). V was clipped by 1 base and J by 5 bases, with 11 bases between them. The CDR3 loop reads CASSLDGGRTEAFF. The CDR3 coding sequence is TGTGCCAGCAGCTTAGATGGGGGCCGGACTGAAGCTTTCTTT. Complete variable domain (other parts from reference TRBV7-9 and TRBJ1-1): DTGVSQNPRHKITKRGQNVTFRCDPISEHNRLYWYRQTLGQGPEFLTYFQNEAQLEKSRLLSDRFSAERPKGSFSTLEIQRTEQGDSAMYLCASSLDGGRTEAFFGQGTRLTVV.

The rearrangement joins TRBV27 to TRBJ1-5; unclear D gene. CDR1 is MNHEY, CDR2 SMNVEV, per germline (reference sequence). This CDR3 has 13 residues. With 5 bases removed from V and 3 bases from J, the gap between germline ends came to 8 bases. For the CDR3, the DNA is TGTGCCAGCAGTGCAAGTATCAATCAGCCCCAGCATTTT. Protein: CASSASINQPQHF.

With respect to this clone: In the same sample, other DNA sequences code for this CDR3. This chain uses TRBV7-9 with TRBJ2-7; D gene uncertain. Per the germline V gene, CDR1 is SEHNR and CDR2 is FQNEAQ (reference sequence). The length of the CDR3 is 14 residues. Trimming removed 2 bases from V and 5 bases from J, with 13 bases in between. This chain's CDR3 is CASSLSTGEDEQYF. The CDR3 nucleotides are TGTGCCAGCAGCTTATCAACTGGGGAAGACGAGCAGTACTTC.

The chain links TRBV23-1 to TRBJ2-7, with D perhaps TRBD1 (5 bases). TRBV23-1 is designated an ORF whose function remains uncertain. V lost 3 bases to trimming and J lost 6 bases, with 12 bases between them. This CDR3 contains 13 residues. The CDR3 DNA is TGCGCCAGCAGTCACAGGGCATCAGGCGAGCAGTACTTC. Translated: CASSHRASGEQYF.

The chain employs TRBV4-1 and TRBJ2-1; D is perhaps TRBD2 (7 bases). The CDR3 runs 15 residues. CDR1 is MGHRA, CDR2 YSYEKL, per germline. V was cut by 4 bases and J by 8 bases, with 18 bases left in between. CDR3 loop: CASSPRGGAMDEQFF. For the CDR3, the DNA is TGCGCCAGCAGCCCCCGTGGGGGGGCCATGGATGAGCAGTTCTTC.

The rearrangement links TRBV30 to TRBJ2-7, with TRBD1 matching 7 bases. Per the germline V gene, CDR1 is GTSNPN and CDR2 is SVGIG (reference sequence). The CDR3 sequence is 11 residues long. CDR3 sequence reads: CSGAGGYEQYF. CDR3 coding DNA: TGTTCAGGGGCAGGGGGCTACGAGCAGTACTTC.

The genes are TRBV9 and TRBJ1-1, with a possible D match to TRBD1 (5 bases). This CDR3 has 15 residues. V dropped 0 bases and J dropped 1 base, with 10 bases sitting between them. Germline V gene sequence: CDR1 SGDLS, CDR2 YYNGEE. The CDR3, as DNA: TGTGCCAGCAGCGTAGGGTCAGGGCGGAACACTGAAGCTTTCTTT. This sequence encodes CASSVGSGRNTEAFF.

This sequence joins TRBV30 and TRBJ1-1; unclear D gene. Deletions cut 4 bases from V and 2 bases from J, with 11 bases between. This CDR3 has 13 amino acids. CDR1 and CDR2 (germline): GTSNPN, SVGIG (reference sequence). The CDR3 DNA follows: TGTGCCTGGAAGGTCAATTTAAACACTGAAGCTTTCTTT. It encodes CAWKVNLNTEAFF.

The CDR3: CSALMNTEAFF. As DNA, the CDR3 is TGCAGCGCTTTAATGAACACTGAAGCTTTCTTT. The chain has TRBV29-1 and TRBJ1-1; D remains ambiguous. V lost 7 bases and J lost 0, with 6 bases in between. This CDR3 comprises 11 residues. Germline V lookup: CDR1 SQVTM, CDR2 ANQGSEA.

This rearrangement joins TRBV6-6 to TRBJ2-1; 7 bases fit TRBD2. Per the germline V gene, CDR1 is MNHNY and CDR2 is SVGAGI (reference sequence). The CDR3 totals 15 residues. V trimming: 2 bases; J trimming: 5 bases; junction bases outside the gene matches: 6. The CDR3 reads CASSYEGLGHNEQFF. The CDR3 coding sequence is TGTGCCAGCAGTTACGAAGGACTAGGGCACAATGAGCAGTTCTTC.

The V gene is TRBV10-1, the J gene TRBJ1-1; D ambiguous. The V end was cut by 5 bases, the J end by 4 bases, with 14 bases between. CDR3 length equals 14 residues. Germline V gene sequence: CDR1 WNHNN, CDR2 SYGVQD (reference sequence). The DNA for the CDR3 is TGCGCCAGCAGTCCCTACGGGGAGGCCACTGAAGCTTTCTTT. Amino acids: CASSPYGEATEAFF.

The chain has TRBV30 and TRBJ2-1; D assignment may be TRBD1 or TRBD2 (5 bases each). V lost 7 bases and J 7 bases, leaving 11 bases between the germline ends. The germline V gene has CDR1 GTSNPN and CDR2 SVGIG (reference sequence). The CDR3 totals 11 residues. The CDR3 sequence is CAFTGGNEQFF. CDR3 nucleotides: TGTGCCTTCACTGGGGGTAATGAGCAGTTCTTC.

For the CDR3, the DNA is TGCGCCAGCAGTGAAGTTCGGGGTGGCGAGCAGTACTTC. Its translation is CASSEVRGGEQYF. The genes are TRBV10-1 and TRBJ2-7, with D possibly matching TRBD2 (5 bases). In germline, CDR1 is WNHNN, CDR2 SYGVQD (reference sequence). The CDR3 is made up of 13 amino acids. V lost 3 bases and J lost 6, with 12 bases in between.

The gene calls are TRBV4-1 and TRBJ2-1, with unresolved D. The CDR3 is 16 amino acids. Germline values: CDR1 MGHRA, CDR2 YSYEKL. Trimming removed 0 bases at V and 4 bases at J, with 13 bases between. The CDR3 here is CASSQDGPVRYNEQFF. The CDR3 nucleotides are TGCGCCAGCAGCCAAGACGGACCCGTGAGGTACAATGAGCAGTTCTTC.

The chain employs TRBV30 and TRBJ2-2, with TRBD2 matching over 7 bases. J gave up 8 bases and V 7 bases, and 7 bases lay outside the gene matches. The CDR3 has 12 residues. Looked up from germline, CDR1 is GTSNPN and CDR2 is SVGIG (reference sequence). CDR3 amino acids: CAFRAGTGELFF. The CDR3 coding sequence is TGTGCCTTTCGAGCGGGGACGGGGGAGCTGTTTTTT.